The 25 T cell receptor beta chains given below trace back to one sample, sequenced in a study of blood T cell repertoires in COVID-19. Method: immunoSEQ multiplex PCR; TCRdb's copy keeps in-frame clones and lacks some. The sample has about 150,000 clones; under 85% are singletons. Input material: peripheral blood. These receptors were collected from a man between 50 and 59 years old with active or convalescent COVID-19.

This chain joins TRBV6-5 and TRBJ1-5, with 10 bases identical to TRBD1. Germline CDR1 and CDR2: MNHEY and SVGAGI. The CDR3 totals 15 residues. Trimming removed 5 bases from V and 2 bases from J; junction bases left unmatched: 3. This chain's CDR3 is CASSPTGGRNQPQHF. CDR3 nucleotide sequence: TGTGCCAGCAGTCCGACAGGGGGCCGCAATCAGCCCCAGCATTTT.

J is TRBJ1-2 and V is TRBV28, with a weak D call TRBD1 (5 bases). Between the trimmed V and J ends, which lost 5 bases and 7 bases, there was a span of 14 bases. This CDR3 contains 13 residues. The V gene's germline CDR1 is MDHEN and CDR2 SYDVKM. CDR3 in amino acids: CASSTQEQGGYTF. The CDR3, as DNA: TGTGCCAGCAGTACACAGGAGCAGGGTGGCTACACCTTC.

This clone was counted only a few times. The rearrangement joins TRBV5-1 to TRBJ2-7, with TRBD2 matching over 8 bases. The CDR3 spans 15 residues. Germline V CDR1 and CDR2: SGHRS, YFSETQ. The trim removed 2 bases at V and 2 bases at J, leaving 6 bases unmatched. CDR3 sequence reads: CASSLGAGAAYEQYF. CDR3 DNA sequence: TGCGCCAGCAGCTTAGGAGCGGGGGCCGCCTACGAGCAGTACTTC.

V and J are TRBV7-9 and TRBJ2-1, with 7 bases that match TRBD2. The V and J ends lost 8 bases and 15 bases, in that order; junction bases with no gene match: 13. The CDR3 loop spans 12 amino acids. From germline, CDR1 is SEHNR and CDR2 FQNEAQ (reference sequence). The DNA for the CDR3 is TGTGCCAGCGGCGGGACTGTGGGGGGGACGTTCTTC. Amino acids: CASGGTVGGTFF.

There are a few counts of this clone. The rearrangement uses TRBV7-9 and TRBJ2-3, with TRBD2 matching over 8 bases. Germline V gene sequence: CDR1 SEHNR, CDR2 FQNEAQ (reference sequence). Trimming cost V 3 bases and J 6 bases; bases outside gene matches: 11. CDR3 size: 16 residues. The chain's CDR3 is CASSFISGNGIDTQYF. CDR3 bases: TGTGCCAGCAGCTTCATTAGCGGGAATGGTATCGATACGCAGTATTTT.

V is TRBV7-2 and J is TRBJ2-5; no clear D. The CDR3 has 12 amino acids. Germline V gene data show CDR1 as SGHTA and CDR2 as FQGNSA. The V gene lost 5 bases and the J gene lost 4 bases, with 8 bases spanning the gap. CDR3 sequence: CASSVTGETQYF. The CDR3 DNA reads as TGTGCCAGCAGCGTGACGGGAGAGACCCAGTACTTC.

The chain couples TRBV12-5 to TRBJ2-1; 8 positions match TRBD1. The CDR3 extends over 14 amino acids. With 6 bases clipped from V and 4 bases from J, the junction kept 5 bases outside the gene matches. From germline, CDR1 is LGHNT and CDR2 FRNRAP. The CDR3 DNA reads TGTGCTAGTGGACAGGGGGACGTTTACAATGAGCAGTTCTTC. Residues: CASGQGDVYNEQFF.

V gene TRBV7-3 combines with J gene TRBJ2-1; 7 nucleotides match TRBD2. CDR3 length equals 13 residues. Germline V CDR1 and CDR2: SGHTA, FQGTGA. Trimming at V came to 6 bases and at J to 8 bases, leaving 7 bases not matched to a gene. CDR3 coding DNA: TGTGCCAGCAGTGGCGGGAGTGCGTATGAGCAGTTCTTC. It codes for CASSGGSAYEQFF.

CDR3 bases: TGTGCCAGCAGTTTAGGTAGGGCTAGCGGATCCTACGAGCAGTACTTC. Encoded protein: CASSLGRASGSYEQYF. The chain couples TRBV27 to TRBJ2-7; 7 bases are shared with TRBD2. In germline, CDR1 is MNHEY, CDR2 SMNVEV (reference sequence). With 2 bases clipped from V and 1 base from J, the junction kept 8 bases outside the gene matches. The CDR3 totals 16 residues.

This clone showed up just a few times. V gene TRBV19 combines with J gene TRBJ2-3; no clear D. Trimming removed 2 bases from V and 2 bases from J, with 11 bases in between. The CDR3 is made up of 15 amino acids. Germline V gene data show CDR1 as LNHDA and CDR2 as SQIVND (reference sequence). This chain's CDR3 is CASSIRTGFTDTQYF. The CDR3 DNA is TGTGCCAGTAGTATAAGAACCGGGTTCACAGATACGCAGTATTTT.

The chain carries TRBV27 and TRBJ1-2; TRBD1 is a possible D gene (5 bases). The CDR3 consists of 13 residues. Germline CDR1 MNHEY, CDR2 SMNVEV (reference sequence). Deletions cut 3 bases from V and 3 bases from J, with 8 bases between. CDR3 nucleotide sequence: TGTGCCAGCAGTTTGGGGGGGGACTATGGCTACACCTTC. Translating it yields CASSLGGDYGYTF.

This clone has only one observation. The chain is built from TRBV24-1 and TRBJ1-5, with D unclear. There are 12 residues in the CDR3. Trimming removed 5 bases from V and 3 bases from J, with 4 bases in between. Germline V gene lookup returns CDR1 KGHDR and CDR2 SFDVKD. The CDR3 DNA reads as TGTGCCACCAGTGGGCCCAATCAGCCCCAGCATTTT. It is translated as CATSGPNQPQHF.

The CDR3 sequence: CASSKDRAYGYTF. CDR3 in DNA: TGTGCCAGTAGTAAGGACAGAGCATATGGCTACACCTTC. The chain joins TRBV19 to TRBJ1-2; TRBD1 might be the D (6 bases). Trimming removed 4 bases at V and 5 bases at J, with 11 bases between. CDR3 length equals 13 residues. From germline, CDR1 is LNHDA and CDR2 SQIVND (reference sequence).

J is TRBJ2-3 and V is TRBV7-8; 11 positions match TRBD2. The germline CDR1 and CDR2 sequences are SGHVS and FQNEAQ. V was pared by 6 bases and J by 2 bases, with 4 bases of the junction left unmatched. This CDR3 has 15 amino acids. CDR3 loop: CASRTSGAPTDTQYF. In DNA, the CDR3 is TGTGCCAGCAGGACTAGCGGGGCTCCCACAGATACGCAGTATTTT.

The J gene is TRBJ1-6, the V gene TRBV5-1; 7 bases align to TRBD1. The CDR3 runs to 16 residues. Germline assignment: CDR1 SGHRS and CDR2 YFSETQ. The V and J ends lost 4 bases and 0 bases, in that order; junction bases with no gene match: 4. The CDR3 DNA sequence: TGCGCCAGCAGCGCCCGGGACAGCTCCTATAATTCACCCCTCCACTTT. It translates to CASSARDSSYNSPLHF.

V and J are TRBV28 and TRBJ2-5, with 9 bases lining up with TRBD2. CDR3 length: 14 residues. Germline lookup yields CDR1 MDHEN and CDR2 SYDVKM. V lost 2 bases, J lost 5 bases, and 3 bases stayed unmatched. CDR3 sequence: CASSLAGGVETQYF. CDR3 DNA sequence: TGTGCCAGCAGTTTAGCGGGAGGGGTGGAGACCCAGTACTTC.

This chain joins TRBV5-8 and TRBJ1-4; 7 bases are a match to TRBD1. The CDR3 length is 15 residues. CDR1 SGHTS and CDR2 YDEGEE come from the germline V gene. The V gene end was trimmed by 0 bases and the J gene end by 4 bases; junction bases not matched to a gene: 3. The CDR3 region is CASSLGTGLNEKLFF. The CDR3 region has the DNA TGTGCCAGCAGCTTGGGGACAGGCCTTAATGAAAAACTGTTTTTT. Filled out from reference TRBV5-8 and TRBJ1-4, the complete variable domain reads EAGVTQSPTHLIKTRGQQATLRCSPISGHTSVYWYQQALGLGLQFLLWYDEGEERNRGNFPPRFSGRQFPNYSSELNVNALELEDSALYLCASSLGTGLNEKLFFGSGTQLSVL.

The CDR3 sequence: CASSKGRGLRKAFF. As DNA, the CDR3 is TGTGCCAGCAGCAAAGGTAGGGGGCTCCGCAAAGCTTTCTTT. This chain links TRBV21-1 with TRBJ1-1; the D call of TRBD1 is as the table states it, not checked on the DNA. TRBV21-1 represents a pseudogene. The CDR3 sequence is 14 residues long.

This clone was observed at least ten times. The chain has TRBV12-2 and TRBJ2-3; the DNA was not used to check the table's D call, TRBD2. TRBV12-2 is annotated as a pseudogene. CDR3 size: 16 residues. The CDR3 region has the DNA TGTGCATCCCCGCCCGGGAGGAGGACTAGTATGGGGACGCAGTATTTT. Protein product: CASPPGRRTSMGTQYF.

This clone was counted a few times. The genes are TRBV7-9 and TRBJ1-4, with TRBD1 identical over 7 bases. Germline V gene lookup returns CDR1 SEHNR and CDR2 FQNEAQ (reference sequence). The CDR3 sequence is 14 residues long. V shed 5 bases and J 8 bases; nucleotides not matched to a gene: 8. For the CDR3, the DNA is TGTGCCAGCAGCGTCTCGACAGGGATAGAAAAACTGTTTTTT. This sequence encodes CASSVSTGIEKLFF.

The chain joins TRBV3-1 (or the pseudogene TRBV3-2) to TRBJ2-2; TRBD2 aligns across 11 bases. Germline V lookup: CDR1 LGHDT, CDR2 YNNKEL (reference sequence). J gave up 3 bases and V 3 bases, and 6 bases lay outside the gene matches. The CDR3 is made up of 17 amino acids. CDR3: CASSQDSGRDYTGELFF. CDR3 nucleotide sequence: TGTGCCAGCAGCCAGGATAGCGGGAGGGATTACACCGGGGAGCTGTTTTTT.

The gene calls are TRBV7-2 and TRBJ1-5; D gene uncertain. Per the germline V gene, CDR1 is SGHTA and CDR2 is FQGNSA. Between the trimmed V and J ends, which lost 2 bases and 4 bases, there was a span of 6 bases. The CDR3 is made up of 13 amino acids. CDR3 bases: TGTGCCAGCAGCTTAACAGAGAATCAGCCCCAGCATTTT. Amino acids: CASSLTENQPQHF. The full variable domain, with the rest looked up from reference TRBV7-2 and TRBJ1-5, is GAGVSQSPSNKVTEKGKDVELRCDPISGHTALYWYRQSLGQGLEFLIYFQGNSAPDKSGLPSDRFSAERTGGSVSTLTIQRTQQEDSAVYLCASSLTENQPQHFGDGTRLSIL.

V and J are TRBV5-8 and TRBJ2-5, with 9 bases matching TRBD1. This CDR3 has 13 amino acids. Trimming removed 9 bases from V and 4 bases from J; junction bases left unmatched: 7. CDR1 SGHTS and CDR2 YDEGEE come from the germline V gene. This CDR3 is CANRQGGIETQYF. CDR3 nucleotide sequence: TGTGCCAACAGACAGGGGGGGATAGAGACCCAGTACTTC.

The chain employs TRBV18 and TRBJ2-7; 7 nucleotides match TRBD1. V shed 0 bases, J shed 5 bases, and the junction held 10 bases outside the gene matches. The CDR3 totals 16 residues. Germline-derived CDR1 and CDR2 are KGHSH and LQKENI. The CDR3 DNA reads TGTGCCAGCTCACCACCGTTTTTCGGGACAGTCCACGAGCAGTACTTC. Translation gives CASSPPFFGTVHEQYF.

V gene TRBV19 combines with J gene TRBJ2-7, with 7 bases matching TRBD1. Trimming took 4 bases from V and 2 from J; bases not matched to a gene: 5. Germline CDR1 reads LNHDA; CDR2 reads SQIVND (reference sequence). The CDR3 consists of 14 residues. The CDR3 DNA reads TGTGCCAGTAGTAAACAGGGGATAGCCTACGAGCAGTACTTC. Translated: CASSKQGIAYEQYF.